What follows is one TCR beta chain and its context. Its cognate antigen is unknown. A second PCR of roughly 7 to 11 cycles used a sample-barcoded 5' primer and a J-beta primer mix. TCRdb re-called the 5' RACE reads through MiXCR, storing one row per CDR3 protein. The table records about 840,000 distinct CDR3 sequences, almost 30% of them present only once. Trimming cost V 2 bases and J 5 bases, with 9 bases left between them. The CDR3 runs 12 residues. Germline CDR1 DFQATT, CDR2 SNEGSKA (reference sequence). This sample was included in a study of blood T cells in healthy people across ages. Study-wide context: In model experiments, template switching was able to capture about one barcoded beta molecule for every two T cells that were present.

Study-level findings and limits: Observed TCR beta diversity per million T cells went down as age went up. This fall followed a roughly linear course with age.

These sequences were also reported in another study, on T cells of mothers and their children. As that study records: Regardless of relatedness, pairs show thymic selection shaping TCR recombination output in a similar manner. Normalized overlap was always slightly, never significantly, higher in related than unrelated mother-child pairs.

The sample consisted of blood. The clonotype was recovered from a middle-aged woman in good health. The chain carries TRBV20-1 and TRBJ1-2, with D unclear. CDR3 amino acids: CSARSPGYGYTF. CDR3 coding DNA: TGCAGTGCTAGAAGCCCGGGATATGGCTACACCTTC.